The rows below give T cell receptor beta chains drawn from one sample of a study of blood T cell repertoires in COVID-19. Repertoires were generated with immunoSEQ multiplex PCR, while TCRdb's copy carries only in-frame clones and drops some. Of 200,000 to 300,000 clones listed, roughly 83% are singletons. Sequencing was performed on peripheral blood. The receptors originated from an elderly woman with acute or convalescent COVID-19. CDR3s include the opening cysteine and the closing phenylalanine or tryptophan. Some rows have no size entry. The others give once, few or many, or a class for an expanded clone.

J: TRBJ2-3
size: .
V: TRBV6-5
length: 13
CDR3: CASASGGAITQYF

J: TRBJ1-1
size: .
V: TRBV5-1
length: 14
CDR3: CASSLQGADTEAFF

J: TRBJ1-1
size: .
V: TRBV19
length: 15
CDR3: CASSTSGGWATEAFF

J: TRBJ1-2
size: .
V: TRBV5-4
length: 14
CDR3: CASSLRTGSTGYTF

J: TRBJ2-7
size: .
V: TRBV5-6
length: 17
CDR3: CASSLGVSGGRSYEQYF

J: TRBJ1-1
size: .
V: TRBV5-1
length: 14
CDR3: CASSGMTGNTEAFF

J: TRBJ2-3
size: once
V: TRBV7-9
length: 16
CDR3: CASSRLLTGIADTQYF

J: TRBJ1-3
size: few
V: TRBV2
length: 15
CDR3: CASSERVLSGNTIYF

J: TRBJ2-7
size: .
V: TRBV5-1
length: 12
CDR3: CASGSGVGEQYF

J: TRBJ1-1
size: once
V: TRBV7-9
length: 12
CDR3: CASRQVNTEAFF

J: TRBJ2-7
size: .
V: TRBV28
length: 16
CDR3: CASNRPGQSPYYEQYF

J: TRBJ2-3
size: .
V: TRBV7-6
length: 15
CDR3: CASTSPSGVGGTQYF